This TCR beta chain was captured in a study of monozygotic twins with inflammatory bowel disease. Whole-study findings and limits: Subtypes among T cells remained indistinguishable. Support for a single strong signal or clonotype associated with IBD was absent. Among IBD patients, TCRbeta diversity (inverse Simpson) was lower than in healthy co-twins.

The CDR3 length is 15 residues. The V gene's germline CDR1 is LNHNV and CDR2 YYDKDF (reference sequence). TCRdb reworked the 5' RACE reads into one entry per CDR3 protein, no DNA. In all, the sample yields fewer than 550,000 distinct CDR3 sequences. As concerns this clonotype: Its antigen is currently unknown.

T cells were not sorted, and total RNA was isolated straight from whole blood. This TCR came from a human donor with ulcerative colitis or Crohn's disease, or a healthy co-twin of an affected twin (not recorded which). The specimen sequenced was blood. J is TRBJ2-1 and V is TRBV15. CDR3 sequence: CATSRDLRNYNEQFF. Combining the CDR3 with reference TRBV15 and TRBJ2-1 gives the whole variable domain DAMVIQNPRYQVTQFGKPVTLSCSQTLNHNVMYWYQQKSSQAPKLLFHYYDKDFNNEADTPDNFQSRRPNTSFCFLDIRSPGLGDTAMYLCATSRDLRNYNEQFFGPGTRLTVL.